The present T cell receptor beta chain was sequenced within a study of T cells in Graves' hyperthyroidism and ophthalmopathy (dated by TCRdb to between 2018 and 2020). For the wider study: Peripheral blood was collected at initial diagnosis, before any treatment. In addition, the study compared T-cell repertoires in thyroid tissue and in blood from about 6 Graves' hyperthyroidism patients. The roughly 100 discovery patients were randomly split 7:3 into training and test sets. To identify distinguishing TCR V-J signatures, a discovery cohort of some 100 patients was used, comprising approximately 40 with Graves' ophthalmopathy and 57 with stable Graves' hyperthyroidism. Whether ophthalmopathy could be predicted prospectively was tested in an independent validation cohort made up of some 20 hyperthyroidism patients plus 17 patients who later progressed to ophthalmopathy. After blood sampling, hyperthyroidism patients were treated with methimazole at a starting dose of 30 mg daily, and ophthalmopathy patients were treated with high-dose intravenous methylprednisolone. The paper reports TCR Vbeta CDR3 sequencing of roughly 140 peripheral blood samples: 43 ophthalmopathy, some 80 hyperthyroidism and around 17 progressor patients. General conclusions and limits of the study: Sample size was not statistically predetermined, and investigators were not blinded to group allocation. A 13 V-J signature model separated ophthalmopathy from stable hyperthyroidism, with about 90% sensitivity and roughly 81% specificity in cross-validation and 80%/75% in testing. Blood samples also contained most of the expanded thyroid clonotypes (frequency above 0.001), which suggests that blood repertoires may reflect thyroid immune responses. In validation, the model predicted progression to ophthalmopathy with over 60% sensitivity and roughly 75% specificity, a median of 6.5 months before onset.

Turning to this clonotype: No antigen is known for it. No qualities accompany the bases; no much larger clone lies one base away.

Ophthalmopathy patients had moderately to severely active disease, with a Clinical Activity Score of 3 or more, a NOSPECS grade of 4 or more, and a disease duration of less than 3 months. Exclusion was applied to patients with uncontrolled infections, other autoimmune diseases, pregnancy or lactation. Diagnoses were based on clinical symptoms, serum thyroxine and TRAb, thyroid ultrasound and orbital computed tomography. PBMCs were separated from roughly 10 ml of fresh peripheral blood using Ficoll-Paque density gradient centrifugation. Total RNA was extracted with Trizol reagent, and quality was checked on an Agilent 2100 Bioanalyzer. Amplification of TCR beta CDR3 regions was carried out from RNA transcripts. The first round of RT-PCR for the TCR CDR3 was performed with the HTBI primer set and the Qiagen OneStep RT-PCR kit. A second multiplex PCR round built the libraries, followed by size selection and purification. Sequencing of the libraries was done on an Illumina HiSeq2000 using paired-end 100 bp reads. The authors' pipeline ran thus. SOAPnuke was used to process the raw data, removing reads that contained adapters or uncalled bases, had a mean Phred below 15, or lacked an exact match to the constant primer or identifier. High-quality paired reads were merged using COPE v1.2.5, and each unique nucleotide sequence was defined as a clonotype. Clonotypes were aligned to IMGT TRBV, TRBD and TRBJ reference segments using MiTCR v1.1. Only V-J combinations with frequency above 0.0001, covering roughly 99% of repertoires, were analysed. A TCS score was defined as the ratio between F50 (clonal expansion) and ExV (chaos), using BLOSUM62-based TCRdist between CDR3 peptides within each V-J. Welch's t-statistics and random forest reduced around 520 V-J features to roughly 13, which were used in a naive Bayes classifier (R e1071). In-frame beta chains were kept once TCRdb had trimmed the public reads at Q25 with fastp and called clones with MiXCR. Each record represents a unique CDR3 protein, reported with the most common genes and DNA among its rows. V and J calls and clone size were set by TCRdb, not the authors. Present in this sample are some 570,000 distinct CDR3 sequences, roughly 17% of which were seen just once. The ten largest clones represent around 17% of the sample.

Material: blood. The clonotype comes from a young woman with Graves' ophthalmopathy.

CDR3 loop: CASRLSTSYYF. The DNA reads TGTGCCAGCAGATTATCTACGAGTTATTACTTC. The chain is assembled from TRBV6-5 and TRBJ2-7, with no D gene named confidently. Including the terminal cysteine and phenylalanine, the CDR3 comprises 11 residues. The kept DNA is CDR3 alone, 33 bases in frame from the first base. The germline V gene specifies MNHEY as CDR1 and SVGAGI as CDR2. V was cut back by 6 bases and J by 13 bases, leaving a gap of 16 bases between them.